This T cell receptor (beta chain) was profiled in a study of shared clonotypes between healthy human individuals. This clone was detected once. Libraries were prepared by immunoSEQ multiplex PCR; TCRdb keeps only in-frame clonotypes and omits some of them. The table records 2 million to 2.5 million clones, just under 95% of them present only once. Per the germline V gene, CDR1 is MGHRA and CDR2 is YSYEKL. Trimming stripped 7 bases from V and 0 bases from J, with 16 bases between. This CDR3 has 16 amino acids. The clonotype originates from a man aged 18 to 30 in good health. Some clones in this sample may be carry-over from other donors' samples. Material: naive CD4+ T cells from PBMCs. The subset denotes: CD45RA+ positively selected. The V call is TRBV4-1, the J call TRBJ2-1, with unresolved D. The CDR3 DNA follows: TGCGCCAGCACCGCAGGACCCCGCAGCTCCTACAATGAGCAGTTCTTC. Translated, it gives CASTAGPRSSYNEQFF.